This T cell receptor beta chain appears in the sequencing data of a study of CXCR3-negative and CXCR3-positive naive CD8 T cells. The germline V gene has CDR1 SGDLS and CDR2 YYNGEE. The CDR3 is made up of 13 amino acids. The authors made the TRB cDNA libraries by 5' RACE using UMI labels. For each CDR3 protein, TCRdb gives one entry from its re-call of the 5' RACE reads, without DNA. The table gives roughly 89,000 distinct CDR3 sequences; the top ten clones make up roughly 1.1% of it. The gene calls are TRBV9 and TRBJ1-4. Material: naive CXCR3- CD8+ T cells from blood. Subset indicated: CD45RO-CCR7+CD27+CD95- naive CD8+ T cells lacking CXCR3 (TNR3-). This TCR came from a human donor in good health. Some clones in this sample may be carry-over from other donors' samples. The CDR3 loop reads CASGRAVDEKLFF.